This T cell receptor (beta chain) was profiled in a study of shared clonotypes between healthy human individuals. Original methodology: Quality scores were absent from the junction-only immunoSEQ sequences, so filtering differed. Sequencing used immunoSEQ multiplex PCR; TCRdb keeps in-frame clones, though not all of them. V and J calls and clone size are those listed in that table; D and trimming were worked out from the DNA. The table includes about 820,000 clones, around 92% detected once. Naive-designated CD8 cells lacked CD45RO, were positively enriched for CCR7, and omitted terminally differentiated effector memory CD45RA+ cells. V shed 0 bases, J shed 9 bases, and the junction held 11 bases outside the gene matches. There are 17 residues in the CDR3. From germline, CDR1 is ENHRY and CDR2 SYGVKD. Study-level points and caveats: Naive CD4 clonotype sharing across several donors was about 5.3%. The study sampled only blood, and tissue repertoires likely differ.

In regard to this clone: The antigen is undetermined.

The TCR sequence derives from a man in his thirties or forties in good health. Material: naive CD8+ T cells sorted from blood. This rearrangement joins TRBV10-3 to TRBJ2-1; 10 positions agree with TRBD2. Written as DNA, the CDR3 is TGTGCCATCAGTGAGTCGACCAGCGGGAGGGCCTCGGGTGAGCAGTTCTTC. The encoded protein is CAISESTSGRASGEQFF.